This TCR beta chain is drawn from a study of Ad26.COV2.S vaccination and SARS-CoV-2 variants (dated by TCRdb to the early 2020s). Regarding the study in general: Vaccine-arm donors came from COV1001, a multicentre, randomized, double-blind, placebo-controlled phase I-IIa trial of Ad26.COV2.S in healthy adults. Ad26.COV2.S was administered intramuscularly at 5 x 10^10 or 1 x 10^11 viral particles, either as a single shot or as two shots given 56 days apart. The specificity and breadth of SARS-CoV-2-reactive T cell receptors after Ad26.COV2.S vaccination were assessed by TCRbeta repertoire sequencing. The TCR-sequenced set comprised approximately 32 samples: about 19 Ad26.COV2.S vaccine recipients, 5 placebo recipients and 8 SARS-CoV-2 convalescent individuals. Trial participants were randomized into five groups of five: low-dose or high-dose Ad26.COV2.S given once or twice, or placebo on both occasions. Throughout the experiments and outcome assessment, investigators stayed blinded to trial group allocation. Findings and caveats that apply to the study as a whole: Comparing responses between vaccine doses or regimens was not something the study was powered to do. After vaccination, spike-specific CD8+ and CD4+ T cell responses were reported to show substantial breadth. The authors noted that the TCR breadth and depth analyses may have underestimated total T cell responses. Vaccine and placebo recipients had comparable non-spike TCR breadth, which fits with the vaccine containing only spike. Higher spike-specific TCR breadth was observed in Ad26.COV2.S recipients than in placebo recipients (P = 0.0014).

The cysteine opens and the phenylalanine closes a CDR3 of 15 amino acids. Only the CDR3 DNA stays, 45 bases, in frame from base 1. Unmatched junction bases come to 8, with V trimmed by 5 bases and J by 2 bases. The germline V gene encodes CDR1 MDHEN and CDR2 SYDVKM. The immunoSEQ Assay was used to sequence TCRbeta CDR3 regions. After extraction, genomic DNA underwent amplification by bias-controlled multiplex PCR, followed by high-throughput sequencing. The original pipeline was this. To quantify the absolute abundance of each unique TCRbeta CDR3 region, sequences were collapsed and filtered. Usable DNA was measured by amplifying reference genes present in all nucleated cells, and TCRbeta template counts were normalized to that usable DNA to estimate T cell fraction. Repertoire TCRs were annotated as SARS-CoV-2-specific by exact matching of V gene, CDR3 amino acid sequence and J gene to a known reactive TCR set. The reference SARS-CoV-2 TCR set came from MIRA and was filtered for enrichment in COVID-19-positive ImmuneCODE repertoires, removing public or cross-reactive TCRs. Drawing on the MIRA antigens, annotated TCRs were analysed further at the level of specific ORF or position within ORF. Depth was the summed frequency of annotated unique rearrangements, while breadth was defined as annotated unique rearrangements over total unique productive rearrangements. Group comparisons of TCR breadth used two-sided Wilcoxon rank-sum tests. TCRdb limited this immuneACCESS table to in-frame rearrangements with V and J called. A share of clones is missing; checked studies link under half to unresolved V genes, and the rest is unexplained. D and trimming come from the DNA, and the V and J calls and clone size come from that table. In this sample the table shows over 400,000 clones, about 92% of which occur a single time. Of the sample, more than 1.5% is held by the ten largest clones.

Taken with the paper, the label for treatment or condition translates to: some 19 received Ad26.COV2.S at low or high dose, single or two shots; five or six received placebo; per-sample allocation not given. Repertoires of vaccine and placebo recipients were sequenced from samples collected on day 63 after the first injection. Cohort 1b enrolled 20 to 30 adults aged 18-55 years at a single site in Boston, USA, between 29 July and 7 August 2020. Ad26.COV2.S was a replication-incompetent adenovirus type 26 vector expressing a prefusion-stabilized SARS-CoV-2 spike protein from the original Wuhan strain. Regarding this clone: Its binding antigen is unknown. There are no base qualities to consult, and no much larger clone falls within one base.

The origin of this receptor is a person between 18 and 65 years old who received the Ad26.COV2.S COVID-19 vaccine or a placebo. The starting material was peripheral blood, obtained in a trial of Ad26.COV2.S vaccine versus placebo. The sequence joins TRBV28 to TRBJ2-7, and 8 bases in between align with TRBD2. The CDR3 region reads CASSPREGGPYEQYF. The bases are TGTGCCAGCAGTCCCCGGGAGGGTGGACCCTACGAGCAGTACTTC.